This T cell receptor (beta chain) comes out of a study of shared clonotypes between healthy human individuals. Study processing details: In the immunoSEQ data, sequences were junction-only and lacked quality scores, so filtering differed. The protocol was immunoSEQ multiplex PCR, while the TCRdb copy is restricted to in-frame clones and leaves out a portion. From that table come the V and J calls and clone size; the DNA was used to work out D and trimming. Of under 650,000 clones listed, 95% to 97% were seen once; the top ten hold less than 0.06%. Comments on this clone: Relative to the germline gene, one junction end is altered; a read error may explain this.

This receptor was obtained from a woman in her thirties in good health. The sample taken for sequencing was naive CD4+ T cells sorted from blood. Subset noted: CD45RA+ positively selected.

The CDR3 reads CASKREGGGDTQYF. In DNA form, the CDR3 reads TGTGCAAGCAAGAGGGAGGGCGGCGGAGATACGCAGTATTTT. This sequence joins TRBV9 and TRBJ2-3; 7 positions agree with TRBD2. The length of the CDR3 is 14 residues. Germline values: CDR1 SGDLS, CDR2 YYNGEE.